This TCR beta chain was captured by sequencing in a study of T cell responses to AZD1222 COVID-19 vaccine (TCRdb year 2021). In terms of the full investigation: A total of 233 trial participants underwent TCR sequencing, of whom around 210 had received two doses of AZD1222 and roughly 26 had received two doses of the MenACWY control vaccine. Enrollment into the trials was organized by age into subgroups of 18-55, 56-69 and 70-plus years, and those subgroups contained about 160, 30 and 59 TCR-sequenced participants, respectively.

This clone was recorded a few times. What antigen it recognizes has not been identified. Base qualities are not provided; no much larger clone lies one nucleotide away. Taken with the paper, the label for time point translates to: about 28 days (+/-7) after the second vaccine dose. In light of the paper, this sample's treatment or condition label describes: meningococcal conjugate vaccine given as trial control. The vaccinee samples were drawn from two UK trials, COV001 and COV002, one of which was a single-blind randomized controlled phase 2/3 trial testing AZD1222 (ChAdOx1 nCoV-19) in healthy adults. Trial participant PBMC samples were collected at day 0 and day 28 after the second dose for TCRbeta chain sequencing. The CDR3 regions of human TCRbeta chains were analyzed by immunosequencing. Under the source paper's analysis protocol: Repertoire TCRs were matched against a reference library of SARS-CoV-2-specific TCRs generated with the MIRA antigen-specificity platform. Breadth was defined as the fraction of unique TCRs that were SARS-CoV-2-associated. Depth was defined as the fraction of total T cells that were SARS-CoV-2-associated. Using the MIRA data, each spike-specific TCR was assigned both to the spike region to which the TCR was reactive and to a CD4 or CD8 class. Log10-transformed breadth and depth values were compared by one-way ANOVA with Sidak's multiple comparisons tests. The source is immuneACCESS, and TCRdb retained only in-frame sequences with V and J called. Part of the clones is not carried over; for the studies checked, unresolved V genes explain less than half of this, and the remainder is unexplained. The DNA was the basis for D and trimming; V, J and clone size are from that table. This sample has about 140,000 clones in its table, and 88% of those were observed once. The ten largest clones add up to 5.4% of the sample.

The CDR3 goes from the cysteine to the phenylalanine over 14 residues. The sequence is cut down to CDR3 DNA, 42 bases in frame from base 1. CDR1 and CDR2 are drawn from the germline V gene: KGHSH, LQKENI. Germline trimming: 4 bases from V, 4 bases from J; junction bases outside gene matches: 2. On the study overall, not on this receptor specifically: After two AZD1222 doses, both the breadth and the depth of spike-specific TCRs were significantly higher than at day 0 and than in MenACWY recipients. Epitopes outside the regions mutated in the B.1.351 and B.1.1.7 variants were reportedly recognized by nearly half of the unique spike-specific TCRs. Participants were mostly white British, with more females than males. The authors suggested clonal diversity may have been underestimated. Conclusions about previously exposed vaccinees are limited because only five or six AZD1222 recipients were SARS-CoV-2 seropositive at baseline. Because no day 14 peak-response samples were available, the repertoires could be characterized only after the peak T cell response. Vaccine-associated CD4 TCRs spanned the whole spike protein, with dominant responses in regions 160-218 and 743-854. The 56-69-year group was small, and its depth increase did not reach significance, likely because of low power.

The V and J segments used are TRBV18 and TRBJ1-1; a stretch of 11 junction bases matches TRBD1. The source material was peripheral blood, sampled 28 days after the second dose of the MenACWY control vaccine. The sequence was obtained from an adult who received the MenACWY meningococcal vaccine as a control. The DNA sequence reads TGTGCCAGCTCACAGGGACAGGGGGTCACTGAAGCTTTCTTT. Translated, this gives CASSQGQGVTEAFF.